This T cell receptor (beta chain) emerged from a study of T cells in Graves' hyperthyroidism and ophthalmopathy. Points from the study as a whole: A model using 13 V-J features told ophthalmopathy apart from stable hyperthyroidism.

Per germline, CDR1 SNHLY and CDR2 FYNNEI. The CDR3 is made up of 13 amino acids. TCR beta CDR3 regions were amplified from RNA. When the TCR CDR3 underwent first-round RT-PCR, the HTBI primer set was used. Each CDR3 protein gets one entry after TCRdb re-called the multiplex PCR reads with MiXCR. This sample has 500,000 to 800,000 distinct CDR3 sequences; 45% occur once, and the top ten carry less than 8.5%. Note on this clonotype: Its target is not known. This may stem from a read error, because a much larger clone lies one nucleotide away.

The chain couples TRBV2 to TRBJ1-1; D call uncertain. Source material: peripheral blood or thyroid tissue (not recorded which). This TCR derives from an adult man with Graves' disease, either hyperthyroidism or ophthalmopathy (not recorded which). For the CDR3, the DNA is TGTACCAGCAGTGAGTCGCGAGGCACTGAAGCTTTCTTT. Translating it yields CTSSESRGTEAFF.